Reported below is one TCR beta chain. These data belong to a study of blood T cell repertoires in COVID-19. Study overall: Both acute and convalescent COVID-19 samples were obtained from the United States, Italy and Spain. PBMCs, B-cell-depleted T cells, or T cells provided the cDNA or gDNA that made up the material.

In the authors' workflow: Using reference gene primer amplification, nucleated cell counts were estimated. Assay used: immunoSEQ multiplex PCR; TCRdb lists only in-frame clones, some missing. Clonal size and the V and J genes are those of that table, whereas D and trimming came from the DNA. The sample carries under 200,000 clones, roughly four fifths recorded once. This TCR was recovered from a human donor in a cohort sampled during active COVID-19. Sequencing used peripheral blood.

The DNA for the CDR3 is TGCGCCAGCAGCGCCGGGACAGGGAACACCGGGGAGCTGTTTTTT. Translating gives CASSAGTGNTGELFF. The chain has TRBV10-1 and TRBJ2-2; 8 bases map to TRBD1. Germline-derived CDR1 and CDR2 are WNHNN and SYGVQD (reference sequence). V lost 6 bases and J lost 1; bases outside the gene matches: 4. This CDR3 has 15 residues.